These 11 T cell receptor beta chains were sequenced from one sample in a study of OX40 agonist ivuxolimab in advanced cancers. The method was immunoSEQ multiplex PCR; TCRdb's version includes in-frame clones alone and lacks a portion of them. The sample carries tens of thousands of clones, 80% to 90% recorded once. This sample comprised CD4+ or CD8+ T cells sorted from blood, obtained in a trial of the OX40 agonist ivuxolimab. These receptor sequences come from an adult with an advanced solid tumor such as melanoma, head and neck, liver or kidney cancer.

The chain employs TRBV5-5 and TRBJ2-1; no clear D. The V gene lost 3 bases and the J gene lost 0 bases, with 16 bases spanning the gap. The CDR3 extends over 17 amino acids. The germline gives CDR1 SGHKS, CDR2 YYEKEE (reference sequence). The CDR3 region is CASSSPQVLSSYNEQFF. The CDR3 nucleotides read TGTGCCAGCAGCTCACCCCAGGTTTTGAGCTCCTACAATGAGCAGTTCTTC.

On this clone itself: Other DNA sequences in this specimen translate into the identical CDR3. V gene TRBV5-1 combines with J gene TRBJ2-5; unclear D gene. Trimming took 0 bases from V and 3 from J, leaving 0 bases between them. In germline, CDR1 is SGHRS, CDR2 YFSETQ. The CDR3 contains 11 residues. The CDR3 protein is CASSLEETQYF. The CDR3 DNA sequence: TGCGCCAGCAGCTTGGAAGAGACCCAGTACTTC.

This CDR3 is CASSQEGGGRDEKLFF. CDR3 DNA sequence: TGCGCCAGCAGCCAAGAAGGAGGGGGACGGGATGAAAAACTGTTTTTT. The genes are TRBV4-1 and TRBJ1-4; TRBD1 might be the D (6 bases). With 0 bases removed from V and 6 bases from J, the gap between germline ends came to 14 bases. This CDR3 has 16 residues. CDR1 and CDR2 from the germline V gene are MGHRA and YSYEKL.

V usage is TRBV5-1 and J usage is TRBJ2-7; 9 bases line up with TRBD1. V lost 5 bases to trimming and J lost 1 base; unmatched junction nucleotides: 10. CDR3 length: 16 residues. Germline V gives CDR1 SGHRS, CDR2 YFSETQ. The CDR3 sequence is CASRGEDRGHSYEQYF. The CDR3 coding sequence is TGCGCCAGCAGAGGTGAGGACAGGGGCCATTCCTACGAGCAGTACTTC.

The V call is TRBV7-9, the J call TRBJ1-1; no definite D call. The CDR3 is 12 amino acids. V was pared by 3 bases and J by 8 bases, with 10 bases between. Germline V gene lookup returns CDR1 SEHNR and CDR2 FQNEAQ (reference sequence). The CDR3 nucleotides read TGTGCCAGCAGCTTCCGGTCTTCGGAAGCTTTCTTT. This gives the protein CASSFRSSEAFF.

This rearrangement joins TRBV6-5 to TRBJ1-5; D unresolved. Germline V lookup: CDR1 MNHEY, CDR2 SVGAGI. V shed 5 bases and J shed 4 bases, with 12 bases lying between them. CDR3 length: 14 residues. CDR3: CASSEVSENQPQHF. The CDR3 nucleotides read TGTGCCAGCAGTGAAGTGTCGGAAAATCAGCCCCAGCATTTT.

V usage is TRBV6-4 and J usage is TRBJ2-2; 8 nucleotides align to TRBD1. The CDR3 has 14 amino acids. CDR1 and CDR2 from the germline V gene are MRHNA and SNTAGT. Trimming at V came to 6 bases and at J to 3 bases, leaving 3 bases not matched to a gene. DNA for the CDR3: TGTGCCAGCAGAGGGGACAGGTACACCGGGGAGCTGTTTTTT. This sequence encodes CASRGDRYTGELFF.

The J gene is TRBJ2-1, the V gene TRBV7-2, with D uncertain. Trimming removed 5 bases from V and 2 bases from J, with 10 bases in between. There are 14 residues in the CDR3. Germline V gene lookup returns CDR1 SGHTA and CDR2 FQGNSA. CDR3 nucleotides: TGTGCCAGCAGCCTGGGGTACCCCTACAATGAGCAGTTCTTC. Translated: CASSLGYPYNEQFF.

The chain is built from TRBV7-2 and TRBJ2-7; TRBD2 matches 13 bases. V lost 6 bases to trimming and J lost 2 bases; unmatched junction nucleotides: 4. This CDR3 has 15 residues. Germline assignment: CDR1 SGHTA and CDR2 FQGNSA. The DNA of the CDR3 is TGTGCCAGCAGAGCGGGACTAGCGGGGCCCTACGAGCAGTACTTC. Residues: CASRAGLAGPYEQYF.

CDR3 nucleotide sequence: TGTGCCAGCAGTGAAGCGGGGGCTCAGCAGTTCTTC. Its protein is CASSEAGAQQFF. The J gene is TRBJ2-1, the V gene TRBV2, with TRBD1 as a possible D gene (6 bases). The CDR3 is 12 amino acids. Trimming removed 0 bases from V and 11 bases from J, with 8 bases in between. In germline, CDR1 is SNHLY, CDR2 FYNNEI.

V is TRBV5-1 and J is TRBJ2-2; 10 bases are shared with TRBD1. CDR3 length: 18 residues. Per the germline V gene, CDR1 is SGHRS and CDR2 is YFSETQ. With V trimmed by 4 bases and J by 1 base, 10 bases remained unmatched. This CDR3 is CASSPRGQGSWNTGELFF. CDR3 nucleotide sequence: TGCGCCAGCAGCCCCCGGGGACAGGGGTCGTGGAACACCGGGGAGCTGTTTTTT. The whole variable domain, remainder taken from reference TRBV5-1 and TRBJ2-2, is KAGVTQTPRYLIKTRGQQVTLSCSPISGHRSVSWYQQTPGQGLQFLFEYFSETQRNKGNFPGRFSGRQFSNSRSEMNVSTLELGDSALYLCASSPRGQGSWNTGELFFGEGSRLTVL.